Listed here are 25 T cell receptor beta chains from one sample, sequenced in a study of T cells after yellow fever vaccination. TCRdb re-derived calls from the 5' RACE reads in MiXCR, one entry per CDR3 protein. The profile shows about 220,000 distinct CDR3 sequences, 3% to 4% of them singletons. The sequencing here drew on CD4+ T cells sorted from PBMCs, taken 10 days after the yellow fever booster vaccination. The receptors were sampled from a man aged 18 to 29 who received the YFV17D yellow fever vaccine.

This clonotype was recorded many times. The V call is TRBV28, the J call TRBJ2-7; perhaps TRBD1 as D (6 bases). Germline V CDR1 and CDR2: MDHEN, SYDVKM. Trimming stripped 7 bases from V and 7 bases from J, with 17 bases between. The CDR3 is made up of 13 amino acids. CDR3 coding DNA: TGTGCCAGCACCTCCCAGGGGCTTCGAGAGCAGTACGTC. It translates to CASTSQGLREQYV.

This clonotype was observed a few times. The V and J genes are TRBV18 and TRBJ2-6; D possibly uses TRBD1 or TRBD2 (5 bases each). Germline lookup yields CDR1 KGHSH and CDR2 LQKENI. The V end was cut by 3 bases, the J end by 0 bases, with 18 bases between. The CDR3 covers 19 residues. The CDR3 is CASSPIPGTPGSGANVLTF. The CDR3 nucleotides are TGTGCCAGCTCACCGATCCCGGGGACCCCAGGCTCTGGGGCCAACGTCCTGACTTTC. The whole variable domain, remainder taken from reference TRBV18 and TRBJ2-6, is NAGVMQNPRHLVRRRGQEARLRCSPMKGHSHVYWYRQLPEEGLKFMVYLQKENIIDESGMPKERFSAEFPKEGPSILRIQQVVRGDSAAYFCASSPIPGTPGSGANVLTFGAGSRLTVL.

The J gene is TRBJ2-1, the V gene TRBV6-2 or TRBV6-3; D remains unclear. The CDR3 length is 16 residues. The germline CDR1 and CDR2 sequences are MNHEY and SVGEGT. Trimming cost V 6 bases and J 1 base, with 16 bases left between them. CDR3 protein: CASRGLTGPSYNEQFF. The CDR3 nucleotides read TGTGCCAGCAGGGGCCTGACTGGACCTTCCTACAATGAGCAGTTCTTC.

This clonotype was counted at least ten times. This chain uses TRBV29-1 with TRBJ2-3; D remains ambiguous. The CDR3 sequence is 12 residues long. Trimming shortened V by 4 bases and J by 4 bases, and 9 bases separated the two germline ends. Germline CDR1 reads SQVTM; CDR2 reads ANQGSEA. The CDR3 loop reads CSVAVSADTQYF. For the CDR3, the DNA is TGCAGCGTTGCGGTGAGTGCAGATACGCAGTATTTT.

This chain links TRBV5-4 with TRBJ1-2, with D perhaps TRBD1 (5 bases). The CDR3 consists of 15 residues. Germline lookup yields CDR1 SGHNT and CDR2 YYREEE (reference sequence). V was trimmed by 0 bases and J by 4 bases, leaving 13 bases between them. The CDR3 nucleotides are TGTGCCAGCAGCTTGGTTGGGGGTGAAGCCTATGGCTACACCTTC. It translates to CASSLVGGEAYGYTF. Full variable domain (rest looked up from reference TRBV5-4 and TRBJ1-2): ETGVTQSPTHLIKTRGQQVTLRCSSQSGHNTVSWYQQALGQGPQFIFQYYREEENGRGNFPPRFSGLQFPNYSSELNVNALELDDSALYLCASSLVGGEAYGYTFGSGTRLTVV.

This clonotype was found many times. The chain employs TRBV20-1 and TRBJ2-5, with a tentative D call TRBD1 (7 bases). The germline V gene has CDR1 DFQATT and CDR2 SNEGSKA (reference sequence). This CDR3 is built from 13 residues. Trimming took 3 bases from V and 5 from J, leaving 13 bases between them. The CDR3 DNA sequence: TGCAGTGCTAGGGAGACAGGGAGGGAGACCCAGTACTTC. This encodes CSARETGRETQYF.

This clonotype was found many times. DNA of the CDR3: TGTGCCAGCTCACCCTCCTCGAACACTGAAGCTTTCTTT. It yields the protein CASSPSSNTEAFF. V gene TRBV18 combines with J gene TRBJ1-1; D remains unclear. Germline-derived CDR1 and CDR2 are KGHSH and LQKENI. V gave up 3 bases and J gave up 1 base, with 6 bases separating them. The CDR3 contains 13 residues.

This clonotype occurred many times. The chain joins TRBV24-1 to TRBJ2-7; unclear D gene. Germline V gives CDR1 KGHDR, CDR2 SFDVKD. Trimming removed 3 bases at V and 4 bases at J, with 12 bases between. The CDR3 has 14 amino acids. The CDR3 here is CATSDPLDPYEQYV. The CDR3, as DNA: TGTGCCACCAGTGATCCCCTTGATCCGTACGAGCAGTACGTC.

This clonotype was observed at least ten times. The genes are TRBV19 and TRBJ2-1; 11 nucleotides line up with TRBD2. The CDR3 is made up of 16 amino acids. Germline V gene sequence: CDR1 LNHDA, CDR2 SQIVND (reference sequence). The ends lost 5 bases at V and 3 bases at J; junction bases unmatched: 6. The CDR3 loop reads CASSSSLAGGYNEQFF. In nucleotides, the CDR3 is TGTGCCAGTAGTTCCTCTCTAGCGGGGGGCTACAATGAGCAGTTCTTC. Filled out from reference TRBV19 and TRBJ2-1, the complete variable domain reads DGGITQSPKYLFRKEGQNVTLSCEQNLNHDAMYWYRQDPGQGLRLIYYSQIVNDFQKGDIAEGYSVSREKKESFPLTVTSAQKNPTAFYLCASSSSLAGGYNEQFFGPGTRLTVL.

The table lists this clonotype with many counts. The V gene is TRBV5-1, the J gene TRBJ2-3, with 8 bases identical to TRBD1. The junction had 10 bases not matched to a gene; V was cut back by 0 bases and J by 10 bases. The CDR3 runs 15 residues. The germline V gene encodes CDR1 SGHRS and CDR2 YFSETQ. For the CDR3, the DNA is TGCGCCAGCAGCTTGGAGTCGGCGACAGGGGTTTCGCAGTATTTT. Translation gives CASSLESATGVSQYF.

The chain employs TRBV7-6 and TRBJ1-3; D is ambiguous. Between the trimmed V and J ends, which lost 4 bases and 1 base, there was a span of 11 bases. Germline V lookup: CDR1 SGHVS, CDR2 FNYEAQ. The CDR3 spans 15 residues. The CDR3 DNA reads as TGTGCCAGCAGCTCCTACAGTAATTCTGGAAACACCATATATTTT. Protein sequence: CASSSYSNSGNTIYF. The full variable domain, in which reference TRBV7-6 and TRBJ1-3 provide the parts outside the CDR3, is GAGVSQSPRYKVTKRGQDVALRCDPISGHVSLYWYRQALGQGPEFLTYFNYEAQQDKSGLPNDRFSAERPEGSISTLTIQRTEQRDSAMYRCASSSYSNSGNTIYFGEGSWLTVV.

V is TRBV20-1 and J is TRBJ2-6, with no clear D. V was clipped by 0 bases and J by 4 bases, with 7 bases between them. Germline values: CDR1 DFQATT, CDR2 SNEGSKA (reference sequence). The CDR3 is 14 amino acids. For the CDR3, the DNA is TGCAGTGCTAGAGATCATAAGGGGGCCAACGTCCTGACTTTC. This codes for CSARDHKGANVLTF.

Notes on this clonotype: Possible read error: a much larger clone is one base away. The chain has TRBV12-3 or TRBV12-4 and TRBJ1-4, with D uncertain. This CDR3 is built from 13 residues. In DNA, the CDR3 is TGTGCCAGCAGTTTAGGCACGAATGAAAAAGTGTTTTTT. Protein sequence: CASSLGTNEKVFF.

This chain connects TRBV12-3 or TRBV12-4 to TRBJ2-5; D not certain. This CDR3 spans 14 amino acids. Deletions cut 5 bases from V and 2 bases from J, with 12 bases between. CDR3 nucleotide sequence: TGTGCCAGCAGTCCCTGGATGGCACAAGAGACCCAGTACTTC. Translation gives CASSPWMAQETQYF.

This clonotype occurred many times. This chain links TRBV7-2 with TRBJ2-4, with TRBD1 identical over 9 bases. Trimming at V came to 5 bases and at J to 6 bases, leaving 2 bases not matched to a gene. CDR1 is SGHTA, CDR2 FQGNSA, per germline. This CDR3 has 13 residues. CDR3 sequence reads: CASSRQGGNIQYF. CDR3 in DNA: TGTGCCAGCAGCCGACAGGGGGGAAACATTCAGTACTTC.

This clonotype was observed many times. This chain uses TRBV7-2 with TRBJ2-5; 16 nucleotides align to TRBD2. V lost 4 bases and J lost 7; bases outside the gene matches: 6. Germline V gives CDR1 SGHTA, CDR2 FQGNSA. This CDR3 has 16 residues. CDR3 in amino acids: CASSSGLAGGQRTQYF. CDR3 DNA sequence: TGTGCCAGCAGCTCGGGACTAGCGGGGGGGCAGAGGACCCAGTACTTC.

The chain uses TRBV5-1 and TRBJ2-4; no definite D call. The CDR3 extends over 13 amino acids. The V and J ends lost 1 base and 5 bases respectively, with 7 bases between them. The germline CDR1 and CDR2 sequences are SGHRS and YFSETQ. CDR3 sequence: CASSLTGQNIQYF. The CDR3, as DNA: TGCGCCAGCAGCTTGACGGGTCAAAACATTCAGTACTTC.

For the CDR3, the DNA is TGTGCCGCCTACAGGGCTGGCTACACCTTC. This translates into CAAYRAGYTF. The chain employs TRBV30 and TRBJ1-2, with TRBD1 as a possible D gene (6 bases). The V and J ends lost 8 bases and 7 bases respectively, with 11 bases between them. Germline V CDR1 and CDR2: GTSNPN, SVGIG (reference sequence). The CDR3 is 10 amino acids.

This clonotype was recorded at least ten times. The CDR3 here is CASSLAYQGPQETQYF. As DNA, the CDR3 is TGTGCCAGCAGCTTAGCATATCAGGGGCCCCAAGAGACCCAGTACTTC. V and J are TRBV7-2 and TRBJ2-5, with D maybe TRBD1 (6 bases). Trimming pared 0 bases from V and 1 base from J, leaving 12 bases between. Looked up from germline, CDR1 is SGHTA and CDR2 is FQGNSA. The CDR3 spans 16 residues.

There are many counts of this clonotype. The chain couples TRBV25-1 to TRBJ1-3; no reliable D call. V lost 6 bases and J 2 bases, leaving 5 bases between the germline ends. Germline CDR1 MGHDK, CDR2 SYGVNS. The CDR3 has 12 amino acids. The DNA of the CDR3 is TGTGCCAGCAGCGGTCCTGGAAACACCATATATTTT. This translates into CASSGPGNTIYF.

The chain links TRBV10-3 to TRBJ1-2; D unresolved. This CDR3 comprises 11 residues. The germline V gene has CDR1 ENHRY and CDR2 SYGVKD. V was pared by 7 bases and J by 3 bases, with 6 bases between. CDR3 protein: CAITQDYGYTF. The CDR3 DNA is TGTGCCATCACCCAGGACTATGGCTACACCTTC.

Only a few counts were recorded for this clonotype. CDR3 in DNA: TGTGCCATCAGTAGGACAGGTTGGGGCTACACCTTC. Translating it yields CAISRTGWGYTF. The rearrangement uses TRBV10-3 and TRBJ1-2; 7 positions match TRBD1. In germline, CDR1 is ENHRY, CDR2 SYGVKD. The CDR3 totals 12 residues. After removal of 5 bases from V and 8 bases from J, the junction contained 5 bases not matched to a gene.

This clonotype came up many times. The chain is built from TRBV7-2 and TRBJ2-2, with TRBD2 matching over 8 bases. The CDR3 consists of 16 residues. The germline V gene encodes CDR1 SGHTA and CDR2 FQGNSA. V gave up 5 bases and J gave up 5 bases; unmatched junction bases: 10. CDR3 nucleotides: TGTGCCAGCAGCCCGGGAGGGGACGGGGGAACCGGGGAGCTGTTTTTT. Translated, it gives CASSPGGDGGTGELFF. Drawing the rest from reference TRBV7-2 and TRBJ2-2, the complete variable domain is GAGVSQSPSNKVTEKGKDVELRCDPISGHTALYWYRQSLGQGLEFLIYFQGNSAPDKSGLPSDRFSAERTGGSVSTLTIQRTQQEDSAVYLCASSPGGDGGTGELFFGEGSRLTVL.

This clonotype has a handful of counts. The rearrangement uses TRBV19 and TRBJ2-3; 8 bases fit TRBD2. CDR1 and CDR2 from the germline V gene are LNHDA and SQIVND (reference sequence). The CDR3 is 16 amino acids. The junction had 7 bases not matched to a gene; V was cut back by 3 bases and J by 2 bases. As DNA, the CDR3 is TGTGCCAGTAGTATGGCCGGGAGGGAACTCACAGATACGCAGTATTTT. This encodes CASSMAGRELTDTQYF.

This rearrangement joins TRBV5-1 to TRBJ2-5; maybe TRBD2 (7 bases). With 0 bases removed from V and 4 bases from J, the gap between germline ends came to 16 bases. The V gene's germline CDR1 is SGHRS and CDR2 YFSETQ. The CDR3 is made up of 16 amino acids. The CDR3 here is CASSLDAGASRETQYF. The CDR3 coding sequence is TGCGCCAGCAGCTTGGATGCGGGGGCCAGTCGAGAGACCCAGTACTTC. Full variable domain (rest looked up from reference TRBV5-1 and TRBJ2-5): KAGVTQTPRYLIKTRGQQVTLSCSPISGHRSVSWYQQTPGQGLQFLFEYFSETQRNKGNFPGRFSGRQFSNSRSEMNVSTLELGDSALYLCASSLDAGASRETQYFGPGTRLLVL.